This section outlines one T cell receptor beta chain sequence together with its context. This receptor's antigen is unknown. It has no much larger one-base neighbor in the sample; base qualities were not kept. Cut back by 6 bases and 0 bases, the V and J ends lie 16 bases apart. CDR3 length: 16 amino acids, cysteine to phenylalanine. Only the CDR3 portion is preserved as DNA: 48 bases, with reading frame beginning at the first base. The germline V gene supplies CDR1 SGHRS and CDR2 YFSETQ. The entire amount of isolated RNA was reverse transcribed using the High Capacity cDNA Reverse Transcription Kit, so the sequenced TCRB transcripts were expressed ones. Deep immunoSEQ sequencing was applied to naive, central memory and regulatory T cell samples, giving an average of roughly 3.5 million total reads per sample. After sorted cells were lysed in RLT buffer, RNA was extracted with DNase-treated RNeasy Micro or Mini kits, with the choice depending on cell number. To prevent cross-contamination, every cell subset was processed on its own, while patient and healthy donor samples were processed together. The immunoSEQ multiplex PCR was used to amplify TCRB sequences from cDNA, generating 87-bp fragments that spanned the CDR3 region. Amplicons were sequenced on the Illumina HiSeq platform. Under the source paper's analysis protocol: Synthetic template baselines were used to correct PCR bias computationally, reads within Hamming distance 2 were collapsed together, and singletons that could not be merged were discarded. Reads were aligned against IMGT so that V, D and J genes, CDR3 length and insertions or deletions at six rearrangement sites could be assigned. Within each subset, clonotype counts were normalized to sorted cell number, and only after that were true diversity and Gini coefficients computed with the tcR R package. The overlap coefficient, calculated on TCRB nucleotide sequences, was used to quantify repertoire sharing. As a proxy for the pre-selection repertoire, out-of-frame TCRB sequences from naive cells were analyzed. TCRdb limited this immuneACCESS table to in-frame rearrangements with V and J called. A share of clones is missing; checked studies link under half to unresolved V genes, and the rest is unexplained. That table furnishes V, J and clone size, whereas the DNA furnished D and trimming. The sample table shows hundreds of thousands of clones, and roughly an eighth are seen once. About 0.02% of the sample is taken by the ten largest.

This record comes from a study of beta chain features in type 1 diabetes listed by TCRdb under 2018. Notes on the research overall: Mean age, gender distribution, total cell number and subset yield were not different between patients and healthy donors. A total of 100 million to 110 million sorted cells were examined across all samples, and a strong correlation was observed between cell number per subset and RNA yield. In the study, TCRB repertoires of sorted circulating CD4+ T cell subsets from recently diagnosed type 1 diabetes patients were compared with those of matched healthy donors. Naive and central memory subsets were obtained from all 30 or so donors, but regulatory and stem cell-like memory subsets were isolated from only 8 patients and roughly eight healthy donors.

General study outcomes and caveats: Because cDNA was sequenced instead of genomic DNA, highly expressing activated cells could be over-represented, though the groups showed no difference in activation or CD3 levels. Shorter templates might be favored by PCR, yet because patient and control samples were amplified and corrected together, any such skew would affect both groups equally. Patients with type 1 diabetes made fewer insertions and deleted more nucleotides at VDJ recombination sites, implying thymic rearrangement abnormalities. The naive, central memory and regulatory TCRB repertoires appeared to resemble one another more closely among patients than among healthy donors. Because the HLA sub-analyses included only small numbers of individuals, any influence of HLA type on TCRB rearrangement was left unresolved. Type 1 diabetes patients showed a moderate but significant shortening of TCRB CDR3 length in all four CD4+ subsets.

Each donor gave one peripheral blood draw, averaging approximately 120 mL, which was collected into heparinised tubes. A BD FACSAria II and a panel including CD45RO, CCR7, CD25, CD127, CD95 and CD27 were used to sort naive, central memory, regulatory and stem cell-like memory CD4+ T cells. Purity was above 95% for every sorted population. PBMCs were separated immediately by Lymphoprep density gradient centrifugation and were stained directly, without being cultured. So that batch effects would be minimized, each experiment stained and sorted samples in pairs, pairing one healthy donor with one patient.

Sequencing used naive CD4+ T cells from blood. Reading the label with the study, this specimen's cell subset or site is: true naive CD4+ T cells. This sequence uses TRBV5-1 and TRBJ2-1; TRBD1 is a possible D gene, resting on 6 matching bases. This receptor was identified in a man younger than 30 with type 1 diabetes. Here the CDR3 is given as CASKKGGQISYNEQFF. The DNA reads as follows: TGCGCCAGCAAGAAGGGCGGACAGATCTCCTACAATGAGCAGTTCTTC.